This entry describes one T cell receptor beta chain. V shed 0 bases and J 0 bases; nucleotides not matched to a gene: 13. Germline lookup yields CDR1 SQVTM and CDR2 ANQGSEA. CDR3 size: 19 residues. These data belong to a study of OX40 agonist ivuxolimab in advanced cancers. Looking at the study overall: The patients received agonistic anti-OX40 (CD134) antibody ivuxolimab.

The method was immunoSEQ multiplex PCR; TCRdb's version includes in-frame clones alone and lacks a portion of them. This table has 35,000 or so clones, approximately 84% appearing once. The chain has TRBV29-1 and TRBJ2-7, with 11 bases matching TRBD1. The sample here was CD4+ or CD8+ T cells sorted from blood, taken in a trial of the OX40 agonist ivuxolimab. The origin of this receptor is an adult with an advanced solid tumor such as melanoma, head and neck, liver or kidney cancer. CDR3 in DNA: TGCAGCGTTGAAGATGGGGACAGGGGGGAAAACCCGGACTCCTACGAGCAGTACTTC. Amino acids: CSVEDGDRGENPDSYEQYF.